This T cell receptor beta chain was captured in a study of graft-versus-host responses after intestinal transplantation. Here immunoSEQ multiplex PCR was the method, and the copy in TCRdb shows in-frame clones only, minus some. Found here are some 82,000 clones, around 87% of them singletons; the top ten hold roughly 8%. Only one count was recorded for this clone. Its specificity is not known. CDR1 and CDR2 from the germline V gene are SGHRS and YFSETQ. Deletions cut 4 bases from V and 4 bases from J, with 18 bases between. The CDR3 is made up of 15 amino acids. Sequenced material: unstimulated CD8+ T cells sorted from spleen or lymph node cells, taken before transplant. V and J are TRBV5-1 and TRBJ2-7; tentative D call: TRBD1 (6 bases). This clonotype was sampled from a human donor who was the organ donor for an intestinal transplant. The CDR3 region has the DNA TGCGCCAGCAGCACAACGCCAGGGGCTGGTTACGAGCAGTACTTC. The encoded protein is CASSTTPGAGYEQYF.